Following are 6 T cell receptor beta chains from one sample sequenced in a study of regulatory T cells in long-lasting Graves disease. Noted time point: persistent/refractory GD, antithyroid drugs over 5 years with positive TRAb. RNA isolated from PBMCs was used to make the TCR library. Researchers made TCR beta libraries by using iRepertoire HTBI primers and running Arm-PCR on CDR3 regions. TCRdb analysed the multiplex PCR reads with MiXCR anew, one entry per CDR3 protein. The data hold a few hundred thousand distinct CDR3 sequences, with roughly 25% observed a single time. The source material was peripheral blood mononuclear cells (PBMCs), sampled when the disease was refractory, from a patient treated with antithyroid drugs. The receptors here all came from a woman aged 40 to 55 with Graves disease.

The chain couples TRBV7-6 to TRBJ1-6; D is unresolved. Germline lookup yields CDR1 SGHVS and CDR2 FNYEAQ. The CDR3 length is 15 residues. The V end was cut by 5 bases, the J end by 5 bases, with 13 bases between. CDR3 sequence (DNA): TGTGCCAGCAGCCGATCGCCCAGTGATAATTCACCCCTCCACTTT. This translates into CASSRSPSDNSPLHF.

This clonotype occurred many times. The CDR3 is CASSPGTTNLQQETQYF. Here the CDR3 DNA reads TGTGCCAGCAGCCCCGGGACAACCAATTTACAGCAAGAGACCCAGTACTTC. The chain employs TRBV11-1 and TRBJ2-5; D possibly corresponds to TRBD1 (6 bases). Trimming left V 5 bases short and J 2 bases short, with 21 bases between. This CDR3 has 17 amino acids. Germline V CDR1 and CDR2: SGHAT, FQDESV (reference sequence).

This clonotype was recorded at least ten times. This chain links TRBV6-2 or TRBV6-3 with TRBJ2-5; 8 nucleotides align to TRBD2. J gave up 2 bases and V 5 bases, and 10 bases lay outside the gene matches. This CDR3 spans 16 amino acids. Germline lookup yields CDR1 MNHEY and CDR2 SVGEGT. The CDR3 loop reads CASSEAPAGVQETQYF. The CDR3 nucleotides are TGTGCCAGCAGTGAAGCTCCAGCGGGGGTTCAAGAGACCCAGTACTTC.

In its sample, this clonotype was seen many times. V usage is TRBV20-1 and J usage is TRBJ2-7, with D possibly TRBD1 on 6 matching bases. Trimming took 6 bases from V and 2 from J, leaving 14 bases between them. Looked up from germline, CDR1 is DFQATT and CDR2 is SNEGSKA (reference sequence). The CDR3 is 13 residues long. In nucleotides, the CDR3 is TGCAGTGCCCCCGGGACAACTCCCTACGAGCAGTACTTC. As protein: CSAPGTTPYEQYF.

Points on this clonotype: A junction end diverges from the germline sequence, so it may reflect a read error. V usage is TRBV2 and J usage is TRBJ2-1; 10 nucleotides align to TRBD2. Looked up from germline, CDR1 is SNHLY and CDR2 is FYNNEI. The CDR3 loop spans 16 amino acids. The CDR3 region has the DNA TGTGCCAGCAGGGATGGAGCGGGAGGGTCCTACGATGAGCAGTTCTTC. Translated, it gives CASRDGAGGSYDEQFF.

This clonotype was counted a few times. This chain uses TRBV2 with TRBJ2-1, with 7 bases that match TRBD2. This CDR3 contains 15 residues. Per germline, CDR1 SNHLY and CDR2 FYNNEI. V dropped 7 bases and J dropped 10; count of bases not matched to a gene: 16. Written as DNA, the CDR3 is TGTGCCAGCATCAGGAATAGCGGGTACCCGGGCGAGCAGTTCTTC. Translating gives CASIRNSGYPGEQFF. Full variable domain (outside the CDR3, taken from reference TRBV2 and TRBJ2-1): EPEVTQTPSHQVTQMGQEVILRCVPISNHLYFYWYRQILGQKVEFLVSFYNNEISEKSEIFDDQFSVERPDGSNFTLKIRSTKLEDSAMYFCASIRNSGYPGEQFFGPGTRLTVL.